What follows are 29 T cell receptor beta chains derived from one specimen sequenced in a study of blood T cell repertoires in COVID-19. Profiling relied on immunoSEQ multiplex PCR, and the TCRdb table lists in-frame clones only, not all of them. The sample has about 100,000 clones, around 85% seen once. The source material was peripheral blood. The receptors were sampled from a man between 65 and 79 years old with active or convalescent COVID-19.

The rearrangement joins TRBV11-2 to TRBJ2-7; D not certain. Germline V lookup: CDR1 SGHAT, CDR2 FQNNGV. This CDR3 is built from 14 residues. V lost 3 bases to trimming and J lost 2 bases, with 11 bases between them. The CDR3 spells CASSLRISTYEQYF. The CDR3 DNA reads as TGTGCCAGCAGCTTGCGAATTTCTACCTACGAGCAGTACTTC.

The V call is TRBV2, the J call TRBJ1-2; the D gene is possibly TRBD1 (6 bases). CDR3 length: 13 residues. V dropped 4 bases and J dropped 7 bases, with 13 bases sitting between them. The germline CDR1 and CDR2 sequences are SNHLY and FYNNEI. The CDR3 region has the DNA TGTGCCAGCAGTGTACAGGGTTCGGGTGGCTACACCTTC. Amino acids: CASSVQGSGGYTF.

The chain joins TRBV3-1 (or the pseudogene TRBV3-2) to TRBJ1-5, with a possible D match to TRBD1 (5 bases). This CDR3 region has 13 residues. Trimming removed 4 bases from V and 12 bases from J, with 16 bases in between. Looked up from germline, CDR1 is LGHDT and CDR2 is YNNKEL (reference sequence). The CDR3 nucleotides read TGTGCCAGCAGCCTCGAAGGGAGGGGAGTCCAGCATTTT. Translation gives CASSLEGRGVQHF.

The chain recombines TRBV5-1 with TRBJ1-4; a possible D gene is TRBD1 (6 bases). CDR3 length: 13 amino acids. Germline CDR1 is SGHRS and CDR2 is YFSETQ. Between the trimmed V and J ends, which lost 5 bases and 8 bases, there was a span of 13 bases. The CDR3 sequence: CASRDRSGEKLFF. CDR3 DNA sequence: TGCGCCAGCAGAGACAGGAGCGGAGAAAAACTGTTTTTT. Full variable domain (missing parts from reference TRBV5-1 and TRBJ1-4): KAGVTQTPRYLIKTRGQQVTLSCSPISGHRSVSWYQQTPGQGLQFLFEYFSETQRNKGNFPGRFSGRQFSNSRSEMNVSTLELGDSALYLCASRDRSGEKLFFGSGTQLSVL.

This clone appeared many times. The chain couples TRBV28 to TRBJ1-1; D unresolved. The CDR3 consists of 12 residues. CDR1 and CDR2 (germline): MDHEN, SYDVKM. Trimming shortened V by 5 bases and J by 0 bases, and 4 bases separated the two germline ends. CDR3: CASSVMNTEAFF. For the CDR3, the DNA is TGTGCCAGCAGTGTAATGAACACTGAAGCTTTCTTT.

In its sample, this clone was seen once. This chain uses TRBV28 with TRBJ2-7; 9 positions match TRBD1. V trimming: 5 bases; J trimming: 3 bases; junction bases outside the gene matches: 2. The CDR3 is 13 amino acids. Germline CDR1 and CDR2: MDHEN and SYDVKM. CDR3 DNA: TGTGCCAGCAGTCCGGGACAGGGCTACGAGCAGTACTTC. It translates to CASSPGQGYEQYF.

The CDR3 is CASSYGLAGAYNEQFF. The CDR3 nucleotides read TGTGCCAGCAGTTACGGACTAGCGGGAGCATACAATGAGCAGTTCTTC. V usage is TRBV6-5 and J usage is TRBJ2-1; the match to TRBD2 covers 13 bases. V lost 2 bases to trimming and J lost 4 bases; unmatched junction nucleotides: 2. From germline, CDR1 is MNHEY and CDR2 SVGAGI. The CDR3 length is 16 residues.

The chain carries TRBV6-5 and TRBJ1-4; D is unresolved. This CDR3 has 15 residues. Per the germline V gene, CDR1 is MNHEY and CDR2 is SVGAGI. V shed 6 bases and J shed 0 bases, with 11 bases lying between them. The DNA for the CDR3 is TGTGCCAGCAGCCCCGAGGAAGCAACTAATGAAAAACTGTTTTTT. Protein: CASSPEEATNEKLFF.

This rearrangement joins TRBV28 to TRBJ1-1; D is unresolved. The CDR3 loop spans 14 amino acids. Germline V CDR1 and CDR2: MDHEN, SYDVKM. Trimming stripped 6 bases from V and 10 bases from J, with 21 bases between. The CDR3 spells CASSAPRLTRVAFF. In DNA, the CDR3 is TGTGCCAGCAGCGCCCCCCGCCTGACTAGGGTAGCTTTCTTT.

V is TRBV12-3 or TRBV12-4 and J is TRBJ1-2, with D possibly TRBD1 on 6 matching bases. Trimming took off 4 bases at V and 6 bases at J, with 12 bases between the two ends. The CDR3 runs to 13 residues. The CDR3 nucleotides read TGTGCCAGCAGTTATGGACAGAGTCATGGCTACACCTTC. This sequence encodes CASSYGQSHGYTF.

V and J are TRBV7-9 and TRBJ2-3, with D possibly being TRBD2 (7 bases). The V end lost 5 bases, the J end lost 0 bases, and 15 bases lay between the germline ends. This CDR3 comprises 16 residues. Germline CDR1 reads SEHNR; CDR2 reads FQNEAQ (reference sequence). The CDR3 spells CASSQIAGASTDTQYF. The CDR3, as DNA: TGTGCCAGCAGCCAGATCGCGGGGGCAAGCACAGATACGCAGTATTTT.

This clone has a handful of counts. In DNA, the CDR3 is TGTGCCAGCGATCCGGGGGGTGGCAACTATGGCTACACCTTC. As protein: CASDPGGGNYGYTF. The chain has TRBV4-2 and TRBJ1-2, with D possibly TRBD1 on 5 matching bases. V was clipped by 8 bases and J by 2 bases, with 15 bases between them. This CDR3 has 14 residues. The germline CDR1 and CDR2 sequences are LGHNA and YNFKEQ.

This clone showed up just once. The chain joins TRBV2 to TRBJ1-4; D is uncertain. V was trimmed by 7 bases and J by 0 bases, leaving 9 bases between them. CDR1 is SNHLY, CDR2 FYNNEI, per germline. This CDR3 region has 14 residues. The CDR3 DNA sequence: TGTGCCAGCACTGTACAGACAACTAATGAAAAACTGTTTTTT. This sequence encodes CASTVQTTNEKLFF.

The gene calls are TRBV3-1 (or the pseudogene TRBV3-2) and TRBJ2-3, with unresolved D. CDR3 length equals 14 residues. Germline lookup yields CDR1 LGHDT and CDR2 YNNKEL (reference sequence). Trimming left V 5 bases short and J 3 bases short, with 12 bases between. The CDR3 spells CASSTRSFTDTQYF. In nucleotides, the CDR3 is TGTGCCAGCAGCACCCGGTCCTTTACAGATACGCAGTATTTT.

This sequence joins TRBV20-1 and TRBJ2-3, with a weak D call TRBD2 (5 bases). CDR1 is DFQATT, CDR2 SNEGSKA, per germline (reference sequence). The CDR3 consists of 12 residues. The V end was cut by 3 bases, the J end by 6 bases, with 10 bases between. CDR3 loop: CSASNPGDTQYF. The CDR3, as DNA: TGCAGTGCTAGTAACCCGGGGGATACGCAGTATTTT.

The chain combines TRBV6-6 with TRBJ1-5, with D possibly matching TRBD1 (5 bases). CDR3 length: 13 residues. V was trimmed by 10 bases and J by 5 bases, leaving 15 bases between them. CDR1 is MNHNY and CDR2 is SVGAGI in the germline V gene (reference sequence). CDR3 nucleotides: TGTGCCATCCAGTATGGGGCCGATCAGCCCCAGCATTTT. Translating gives CAIQYGADQPQHF.

The chain joins TRBV12-3 or TRBV12-4 to TRBJ2-3, with a possible D match to TRBD1 (5 bases). The V end lost 3 bases, the J end lost 10 bases, and 8 bases lay between the germline ends. CDR3 length: 11 amino acids. The CDR3 sequence: CASSFGAAQYF. The DNA for the CDR3 is TGTGCCAGCAGTTTTGGGGCGGCGCAGTATTTT.

V and J are TRBV15 and TRBJ1-5; tentatively, D is TRBD1 (6 bases). Germline V gene sequence: CDR1 LNHNV, CDR2 YYDKDF (reference sequence). The CDR3 spans 16 residues. Trimming removed 0 bases at V and 3 bases at J, with 12 bases between. The CDR3 region has the DNA TGTGCCACCAGCAGAGATTTAGGACAGTTCAATCAGCCCCAGCATTTT. Translated: CATSRDLGQFNQPQHF.

The V call is TRBV12-5, the J call TRBJ2-2; TRBD1 agrees at 7 bases. The CDR3 spans 15 residues. CDR1 and CDR2 (germline): LGHNT, FRNRAP. With 1 base clipped from V and 4 bases from J, the junction kept 3 bases outside the gene matches. The CDR3 sequence is CASGLGDRATGELFF. CDR3 bases: TGTGCTAGTGGTTTGGGGGACAGAGCCACCGGGGAGCTGTTTTTT.

This clone occurred a few times. The chain combines TRBV24-1 with TRBJ1-2; D gene unclear. V lost 4 bases and J lost 2, with 10 bases in between. Germline CDR1 KGHDR, CDR2 SFDVKD. The CDR3 has 14 amino acids. The CDR3 protein is CATSEEGGNYGYTF. The CDR3 bases are TGTGCCACCAGTGAAGAGGGAGGGAACTATGGCTACACCTTC.

V gene TRBV5-4 combines with J gene TRBJ2-3; 7 nucleotides agree with TRBD1. Germline V lookup: CDR1 SGHNT, CDR2 YYREEE (reference sequence). Trimming cost V 2 bases and J 1 base; bases outside gene matches: 10. The CDR3 sequence is 17 residues long. DNA for the CDR3: TGTGCCAGCAGCTTACCACAGGGGCGTTGGGGCACAGATACGCAGTATTTT. Translation: CASSLPQGRWGTDTQYF.

This chain connects TRBV28 to TRBJ1-4; 8 nucleotides align to TRBD1. V gave up 6 bases and J gave up 7 bases; unmatched junction bases: 10. The CDR3 is 15 residues long. From germline, CDR1 is MDHEN and CDR2 SYDVKM. The CDR3: CASSSTGGGSEKLFF. As DNA, the CDR3 is TGTGCCAGCAGCTCCACAGGGGGAGGGAGTGAAAAACTGTTTTTT. Filled out from reference TRBV28 and TRBJ1-4, the complete variable domain reads DVKVTQSSRYLVKRTGEKVFLECVQDMDHENMFWYRQDPGLGLRLIYFSYDVKMKEKGDIPEGYSVSREKKERFSLILESASTNQTSMYLCASSSTGGGSEKLFFGSGTQLSVL.

The V and J genes are TRBV2 and TRBJ2-7, with 7 bases aligning to TRBD1. The CDR3 has 12 residues. J lost 9 bases, V lost 1 base, and 3 bases had no gene match. Germline-derived CDR1 and CDR2 are SNHLY and FYNNEI. The CDR3 nucleotides are TGTGCCAGCAGTGAAGAGCGACAGGGGCAGTACTTC. It encodes CASSEERQGQYF.

The chain recombines TRBV10-3 with TRBJ2-4; tentatively, D is TRBD1 (5 bases). The V gene's germline CDR1 is ENHRY and CDR2 SYGVKD. The CDR3 totals 15 residues. V was shortened by 8 bases and J by 0 bases, with 14 bases between the two germline ends. CDR3 protein: CAIVPRQRAKNIQYF. The CDR3 nucleotides are TGTGCCATCGTCCCCAGACAGAGAGCCAAAAACATTCAGTACTTC.

This sequence joins TRBV7-9 and TRBJ2-7, with D tentatively TRBD2 (5 bases). Germline V gives CDR1 SEHNR, CDR2 FQNEAQ (reference sequence). The CDR3 is 13 residues long. V gave up 4 bases and J gave up 2 bases, with 9 bases separating them. The CDR3 sequence is CASSSGNTYEQYF. The CDR3 DNA sequence: TGTGCCAGCAGCTCGGGGAACACCTACGAGCAGTACTTC.

The rearrangement joins TRBV2 to TRBJ1-4; the D is unclear. CDR1 and CDR2 from the germline V gene are SNHLY and FYNNEI. The V end lost 6 bases, the J end lost 4 bases, and 3 bases lay between the germline ends. This CDR3 is built from 11 residues. CDR3 coding DNA: TGTGCCAGCAGACTTAATGAAAAACTGTTTTTT. Translated, it gives CASRLNEKLFF.

This rearrangement joins TRBV11-2 to TRBJ1-2; 7 bases fit TRBD1. V gave up 5 bases and J gave up 3 bases; unmatched junction bases: 6. Germline V CDR1 and CDR2: SGHAT, FQNNGV. The CDR3 extends over 14 amino acids. The CDR3 sequence is CASSLTGADYGYTF. The CDR3 DNA follows: TGTGCCAGCAGCCTCACAGGGGCGGACTATGGCTACACCTTC.

The V gene is TRBV5-1, the J gene TRBJ1-1, with D maybe TRBD1 (6 bases). Germline V gene sequence: CDR1 SGHRS, CDR2 YFSETQ. V was trimmed by 0 bases and J by 5 bases, leaving 14 bases between them. The CDR3 extends over 15 amino acids. The CDR3 protein is CASSLAGRGRTEAFF. The CDR3 DNA sequence: TGCGCCAGCAGCTTGGCCGGCAGGGGAAGGACTGAAGCTTTCTTT.

The chain recombines TRBV9 with TRBJ1-4; no definite D call. The CDR3 is 15 residues long. Germline CDR1 is SGDLS and CDR2 is YYNGEE. Trimming shortened V by 1 base and J by 4 bases, and 11 bases separated the two germline ends. CDR3 amino acids: CASSVSNSLNEKLFF. Here the CDR3 DNA reads TGTGCCAGCAGCGTAAGCAACTCCCTTAATGAAAAACTGTTTTTT. Drawing the rest from reference TRBV9 and TRBJ1-4, the complete variable domain is DSGVTQTPKHLITATGQRVTLRCSPRSGDLSVYWYQQSLDQGLQFLIQYYNGEERAKGNILERFSAQQFPDLHSELNLSSLELGDSALYFCASSVSNSLNEKLFFGSGTQLSVL.